This T cell receptor (beta chain) was found in a study of OX40 agonist ivuxolimab in advanced cancers. Data came from immunoSEQ multiplex PCR; TCRdb stores just in-frame clones and leaves some out. The data show about 28,000 clones, 80% seen once. Blood sampling took place at baseline, cycle 4 day 1, and cycle 7 day 1. Germline V gene lookup returns CDR1 SGHAT and CDR2 FQNNGV. The CDR3 is 16 amino acids. V lost 4 bases, J lost 1 base, and 7 bases stayed unmatched. The gene calls are TRBV11-2 and TRBJ2-7; 10 nucleotides line up with TRBD2. The sample here was CD4+ or CD8+ T cells sorted from blood, taken in a trial of the OX40 agonist ivuxolimab. The clonotype comes from an adult with an advanced solid tumor such as melanoma, head and neck, liver or kidney cancer. This CDR3 is CASSSWSGGASYEQYF. The CDR3, as DNA: TGTGCCAGCAGCTCCTGGAGCGGGGGGGCGTCCTACGAGCAGTACTTC.